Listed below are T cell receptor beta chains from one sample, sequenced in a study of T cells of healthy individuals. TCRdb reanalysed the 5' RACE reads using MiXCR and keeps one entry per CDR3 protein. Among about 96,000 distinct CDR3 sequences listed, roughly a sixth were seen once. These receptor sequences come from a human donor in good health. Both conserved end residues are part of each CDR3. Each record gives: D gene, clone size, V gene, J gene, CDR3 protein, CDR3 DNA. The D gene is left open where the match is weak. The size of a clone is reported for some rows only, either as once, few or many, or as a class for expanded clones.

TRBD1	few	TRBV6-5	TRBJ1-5	CASRSGQNSNQPQHF	TGTGCCAGCAGGTCGGGACAGAATAGCAATCAGCCCCAGCATTTT
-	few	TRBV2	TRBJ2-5	CASIQRTGKETQYF	TGTGCCAGCATTCAGCGGACGGGAAAAGAGACCCAGTACTTC
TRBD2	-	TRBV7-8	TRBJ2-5	CASSRPGYTSGAGTQYF	TGTGCCAGCAGCCGACCCGGTTATACTAGCGGGGCTGGGACCCAGTACTTC
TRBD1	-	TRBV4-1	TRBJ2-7	CASSQPGQGNHEQYF	TGCGCCAGCAGCCAACCGGGACAGGGCAACCACGAGCAGTACTTC
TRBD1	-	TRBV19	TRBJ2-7	CASRAQGIHEQYF	TGTGCCAGTAGAGCACAGGGGATCCACGAGCAGTACTTC
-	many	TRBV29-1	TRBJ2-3	CSVQNPHTQYF	TGCAGCGTTCAAAACCCCCATACGCAGTATTTT
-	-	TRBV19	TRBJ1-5	CASSLQTGLGNQPQHF	TGTGCCAGTAGTCTCCAGACAGGTCTTGGCAATCAGCCCCAGCATTTT
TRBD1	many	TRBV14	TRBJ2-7	CASSGDRDRAYEQYF	TGTGCCAGCAGCGGAGACCGGGACAGAGCCTACGAGCAGTACTTC
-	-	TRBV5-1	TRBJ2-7	CASSLSTGLYEQYF	TGCGCCAGCAGCTTGAGTACAGGCCTCTACGAGCAGTACTTC
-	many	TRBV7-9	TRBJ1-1	CASSFDGNTEAFF	TGTGCCAGCAGTTTTGACGGGAACACTGAAGCTTTCTTT
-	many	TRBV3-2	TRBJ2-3	CASSQRGAGTDTQYF	TGTGCCAGCAGCCAACGGGGGGCTGGCACAGATACGCAGTATTTT
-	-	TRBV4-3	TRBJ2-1	CASSRLQDNYNEQFF	TGCGCCAGCAGCCGGCTCCAGGACAACTACAATGAGCAGTTCTTC
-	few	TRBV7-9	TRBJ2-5	CASSYHDGKTQYF	TGTGCCAGCAGCTACCACGACGGAAAGACCCAGTACTTC
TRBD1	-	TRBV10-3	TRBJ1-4	CAISERDREIGKLFF	TGTGCCATCAGTGAGAGGGACAGGGAGATAGGAAAACTGTTTTTT
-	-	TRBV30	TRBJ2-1	CAWIEQYNEQFF	TGTGCCTGGATCGAGCAGTACAATGAGCAGTTCTTC
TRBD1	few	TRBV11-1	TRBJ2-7	CASRKGAEEQYF	TGTGCCAGCCGAAAGGGGGCTGAGGAGCAGTACTTC
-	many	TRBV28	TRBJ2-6	CASSLGFGANVLTF	TGTGCCAGCAGTTTGGGGTTTGGGGCCAACGTCCTGACTTTC
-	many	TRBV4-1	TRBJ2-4	CASRSSGFKNIQYF	TGCGCCAGCCGGTCGTCCGGGTTCAAAAACATTCAGTACTTC
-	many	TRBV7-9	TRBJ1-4	CASSSEKLFF	TGTGCCAGCAGCTCGGAAAAACTGTTTTTT
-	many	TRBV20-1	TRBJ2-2	CSARIPNTGELFF	TGCAGTGCTAGGATACCCAACACCGGGGAGCTGTTTTTT
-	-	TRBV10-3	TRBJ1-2	CATQQVFTNYGYTF	TGTGCCACCCAACAGGTTTTCACTAACTATGGCTACACCTTC
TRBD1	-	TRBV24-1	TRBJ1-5	CATSDGPLRQGGQPQHF	TGTGCCACCAGTGATGGCCCCCTCCGACAGGGCGGTCAGCCCCAGCATTTT
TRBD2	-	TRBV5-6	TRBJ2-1	CASSWVAGVSYEQFF	TGTGCCAGCAGCTGGGTAGCGGGAGTCTCTTATGAGCAGTTCTTC
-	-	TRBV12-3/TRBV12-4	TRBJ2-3	CASREGPDTQYF	TGTGCCAGCAGAGAGGGGCCAGATACGCAGTATTTT
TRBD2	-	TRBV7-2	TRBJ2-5	CASSPSLAGGMETQYF	TGTGCCAGCAGCCCCTCACTAGCGGGGGGTATGGAGACCCAGTACTTC
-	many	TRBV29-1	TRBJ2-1	CTASRGTVAYNEQFF	TGCACCGCCTCCCGCGGGACCGTCGCGTACAATGAGCAGTTCTTC
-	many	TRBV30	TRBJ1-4	CAWSGFRGDEKLFF	TGTGCCTGGAGTGGATTCAGGGGTGATGAAAAACTGTTTTTT
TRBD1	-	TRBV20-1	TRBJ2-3	CSATRQGAIDTQYF	TGCAGTGCCACAAGACAGGGGGCAATAGATACGCAGTATTTT
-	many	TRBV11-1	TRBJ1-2	CASSLGLTPNNYGYTF	TGTGCCAGCAGCCTCGGGCTGACACCTAATAACTATGGCTACACCTTC
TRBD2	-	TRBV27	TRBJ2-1	CASALTSGGYNEQFF	TGTGCCAGCGCCCTTACTAGCGGGGGGTACAATGAGCAGTTCTTC
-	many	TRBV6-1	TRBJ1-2	CASLGHYRGLDYGYTF	TGTGCCAGCCTCGGTCACTACCGCGGGCTAGATTATGGCTACACCTTC
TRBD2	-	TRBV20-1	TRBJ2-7	CSASQPRTSGVRYEQYF	TGCAGTGCTAGCCAACCTCGGACTAGCGGAGTGAGGTACGAGCAGTACTTC
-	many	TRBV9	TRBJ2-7	CASSGNGYEQYF	TGTGCCAGCAGCGGGAATGGGTACGAGCAGTACTTC
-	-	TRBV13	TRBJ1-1	CASSPGRATEAFF	TGTGCCAGCAGCCCTGGGAGGGCCACTGAAGCTTTCTTT
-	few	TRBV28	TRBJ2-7	CASSLLVPTAYEQYF	TGTGCCAGCAGTTTACTCGTCCCGACCGCCTACGAGCAGTACTTC
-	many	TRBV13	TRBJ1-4	CASSISLATNEKLFF	TGTGCCAGCAGCATCAGCCTCGCAACTAATGAAAAACTGTTTTTT
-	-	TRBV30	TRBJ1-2	CAWSTNTGITSGYTF	TGTGCCTGGAGTACGAATACCGGGATTACGTCTGGCTACACCTTC
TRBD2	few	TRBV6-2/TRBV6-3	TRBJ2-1	CASRPLAGEQFF	TGTGCCAGCAGACCTCTAGCGGGAGAACAGTTCTTC
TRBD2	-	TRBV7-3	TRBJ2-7	CASNSSTSRGEQYF	TGTGCCAGCAACTCTTCGACTAGCCGGGGGGAGCAGTACTTC
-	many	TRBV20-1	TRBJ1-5	CSARDRSNQPQHF	TGCAGTGCTAGAGATAGGAGCAATCAGCCCCAGCATTTT
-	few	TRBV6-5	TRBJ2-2	CASSYTGRTELFF	TGTGCCAGCAGTTACACGGGTAGGACCGAGCTGTTTTTT
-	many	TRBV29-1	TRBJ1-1	CSAGGGNTEAFF	TGCAGCGCCGGTGGGGGGAACACTGAAGCTTTCTTT
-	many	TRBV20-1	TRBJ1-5	CSAGGGRDQPQHF	TGCAGTGCCGGGGGGGGGAGGGATCAGCCCCAGCATTTT
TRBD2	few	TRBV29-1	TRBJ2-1	CSVVASGGVRSYNEQFF	TGCAGCGTTGTGGCTAGCGGGGGGGTACGCTCCTACAATGAGCAGTTCTTC
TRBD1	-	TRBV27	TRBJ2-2	CASSARGQGGELFF	TGTGCCAGCAGTGCCAGGGGGCAGGGCGGGGAGCTGTTTTTT
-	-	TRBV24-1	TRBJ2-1	CATSDFREFQNNEQFF	TGTGCCACCAGTGATTTTCGGGAGTTTCAGAACAATGAGCAGTTCTTC
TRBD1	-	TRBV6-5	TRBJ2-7	CASSYRDSPDYEQYF	TGTGCCAGCAGTTACCGGGACAGTCCCGACTACGAGCAGTACTTC
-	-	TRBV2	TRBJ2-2	CASSPGATGELFF	TGTGCCAGCAGTCCAGGGGCTACCGGGGAGCTGTTTTTT
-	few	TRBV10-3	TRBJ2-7	CAISGGYEQYF	TGTGCCATCAGTGGTGGTTACGAGCAGTACTTC
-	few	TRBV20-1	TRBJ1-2	CSASKGNGYTF	TGCAGTGCTAGCAAGGGGAATGGCTACACCTTC
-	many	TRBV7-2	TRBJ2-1	CASSLAAAFYNEQFF	TGTGCCAGCAGCTTAGCGGCGGCATTTTACAATGAGCAGTTCTTC
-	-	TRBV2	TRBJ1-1	CASSTSEAFF	TGTGCCAGCAGCACATCGGAAGCTTTCTTT
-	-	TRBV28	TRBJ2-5	CASSLEDNQETQYF	TGTGCCAGCAGTTTGGAGGACAACCAAGAGACCCAGTACTTC
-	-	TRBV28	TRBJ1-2	CATWTTNSNYGYTF	TGTGCCACCTGGACGACCAATTCTAACTATGGCTACACCTTC
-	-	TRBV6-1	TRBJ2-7	CASSENVGPYEQYF	TGTGCCAGCAGTGAAAATGTGGGGCCCTACGAGCAGTACTTC
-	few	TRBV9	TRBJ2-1	CASSVGGTYNEQFF	TGTGCCAGCAGCGTAGGTGGTACCTACAATGAGCAGTTCTTC
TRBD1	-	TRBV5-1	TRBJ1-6	CASSLAGTGSGTPLHF	TGCGCCAGCAGCTTGGCCGGGACAGGGAGCGGAACACCCCTCCACTTT
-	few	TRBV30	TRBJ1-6	CAWSVLGTNNNSPLHF	TGTGCCTGGAGTGTCCTTGGTACCAACAATAATTCACCCCTCCACTTT
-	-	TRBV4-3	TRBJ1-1	CASSQALIVTSNTEAFF	TGCGCCAGCAGCCAAGCCCTAATAGTCACCTCGAACACTGAAGCTTTCTTT